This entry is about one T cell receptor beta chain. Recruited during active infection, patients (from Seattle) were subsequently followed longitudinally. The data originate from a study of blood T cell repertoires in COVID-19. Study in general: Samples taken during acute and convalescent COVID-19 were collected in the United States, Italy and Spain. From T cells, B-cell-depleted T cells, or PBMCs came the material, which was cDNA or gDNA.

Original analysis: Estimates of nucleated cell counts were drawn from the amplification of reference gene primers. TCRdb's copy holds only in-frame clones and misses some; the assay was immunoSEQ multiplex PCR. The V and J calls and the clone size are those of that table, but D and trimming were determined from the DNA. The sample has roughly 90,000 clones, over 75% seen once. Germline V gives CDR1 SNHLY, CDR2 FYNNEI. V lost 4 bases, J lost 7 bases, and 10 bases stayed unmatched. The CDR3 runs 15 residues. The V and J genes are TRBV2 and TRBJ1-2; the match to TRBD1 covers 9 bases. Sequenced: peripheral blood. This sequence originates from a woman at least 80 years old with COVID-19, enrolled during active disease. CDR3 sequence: CASSATPGQGGGYTF. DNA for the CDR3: TGTGCCAGCAGTGCCACTCCGGGACAGGGAGGTGGCTACACCTTC.